This TCR beta chain emerged from a study of molecular identifiers for immune sequencing clone quantification (dated by TCRdb to between 2018 and 2020). The study in broad terms: For a replicate experiment, RNA from about 21,000 or 97,000 naive CD8 T cells was divided into five aliquots, of which four were sequenced. CD8 T cells were used in a methods study to benchmark molecular-identifier clustering-based TCR repertoire sequencing (MIDCIRS) and TCR RNA copy counting.

The investigation overall reported the following: A single cell's worth of spiked-in Jurkat TCR RNA was reported detectable even among 850,000 to 1,000,000 naive CD8 T cells. Modeling indicated about 3 TCR RNA copies recovered per cell, compared with about 10 by digital PCR, which implies a capture efficiency of approximately 30%. Highly expanded clone sizes could be underestimated if identical TCR molecules share a barcode. Without barcode sub-clustering, chimeric consensus sequences inflated TCR diversity; chimeras reached as high as 47%. In CMV-specific effector cells, over 97% of molecules were held by clones above 20 RNA copies, whereas under 1% of molecules were held by such clones in naive cells. The naive libraries included spiked-in Jurkat TCR RNA (roughly nine copies' worth), and this RNA is not part of the donor repertoire.

A word on this clonotype: Its antigen remains unidentified. One base away there is no much larger clone; base qualities are not given.

Libraries of naive CD8 T cells were generated from about 19,000 to 1,100,000 sorted cells, with 10%, 30% or 50% of the purified RNA used. On a BD FACSAria II, naive CD8 T cells were FACS-sorted as CD8+CD4-CCR7+CD45RA+ and collected into RLT Plus buffer. Detection sensitivity was tested by spiking Jurkat RNA equal to about 10 TCR copies' worth into samples containing about 17,000-1,000,000 naive CD8 T cells. CD8 T cells were enriched using RosetteSep CD8+ T Cell Enrichment Cocktail and Ficoll-Paque, and the enriched cells then underwent ACK red cell lysis. Library method: PCR. These reads were obtained on a NextSeq 500. Bulk TCR libraries were made following a previously described method, with the TCR primers given in Table S5. Purification of total RNA was performed with the Qiagen AllPrep DNA/RNA kit. Reads from multiple sequencing runs of the same library were pooled before analysis. The original methods were these. Reads were retained only if their TCR constant sequence matched exactly, and those retained reads were trimmed to 150 nt and grouped according to their 12-nt molecular barcodes. Reads in each barcode group were sub-clustered using a 15% Levenshtein threshold, and a quality-weighted consensus sequence was built for each RNA molecule. Non-functional sequences were filtered out, along with any lower-count sequence sitting one edit away from another sequence. On the basis of fitting two negative binomial distributions, barcode sub-clusters with fewer than 20% of the maximum read count were discarded. TCRdb reran the public reads through fastp at Q25 and MiXCR, keeping productive beta chains. Every entry covers one CDR3 protein and lists the most common genes and DNA from its rows. Here the V and J calls rest on TCRdb's processing, not on the authors' analysis. The sample profile shows hundreds of thousands of distinct CDR3 sequences; roughly 27% of them were found once. The top ten clonotypes cover about 0.73% of the sample.

From its cysteine to its phenylalanine, the CDR3 spans 14 amino acids. The read is trimmed to its CDR3 DNA, 42 bases read in frame from base 1. From a lookup of the germline V gene (reference sequence), CDR1 and CDR2 are DFQATT and SNEGSKA. V is pruned by 5 bases and J by 1 base, leaving 4 bases of the junction without a gene match. This clonotype originated in a human donor in good health. Some libraries in this study had Jurkat cell RNA spiked in. Material: naive CD8+ T cells from blood, with Jurkat cell RNA spiked in. Read against the paper, the sample's cell subset or site label means: FACS-sorted CD8+CD4-CCR7+CD45RA+ naive T cells. The chain couples TRBV20-1 to TRBJ2-7; 11 central nucleotides agree with TRBD1. The DNA reads as follows: TGCAGTGCTCTCGGACAGGGGGCTTCCTACGAGCAGTACTTC. This codes for CSALGQGASYEQYF.